These T cell receptor beta chains were read from a single sample in a study of spatial heterogeneity in lung cancer. TCRdb called the 5' RACE reads again in MiXCR, with one record for every CDR3 protein. Of roughly 4,000 distinct CDR3 sequences listed, about 25% are singletons. The material was PBMCs, obtained at follow-up. Receptors were obtained from a male donor with early-stage non-small cell lung cancer. Both conserved end residues are part of each CDR3. Fields, in order: V gene, D gene, CDR3 length, J gene, clone size, CDR3 DNA, CDR3 protein. The D gene is left open where the match is weak. Some rows mark clone size as missing; the rest say once, few, many or name a class of expanded clone.

>TRBV29-1|.|12|TRBJ2-5|few
TGCAGCTTATGGGACACCGAAGAGACCCAGTACTTC
CSLWDTEETQYF
>TRBV19|.|14|TRBJ2-3|.
TGTGCCAGTACCCAAACCCTAGCGACAGATACGCAGTATTTT
CASTQTLATDTQYF
>TRBV29-1|.|13|TRBJ2-4|.
TGCAGCGTTGTGTTAGGGGGACAAATTTTTCAGTACTTC
CSVVLGGQIFQYF
>TRBV28|.|18|TRBJ1-2|.
TGTGCCAGCAGTTTATTCCGACCCAGGATGACGGCAAACTATGGCTACACCTTC
CASSLFRPRMTANYGYTF
>TRBV3-1|.|14|TRBJ1-1|.
TGTGCCAGCAGCCAAGAATTAACCTACACTGAAGCTTTCTTT
CASSQELTYTEAFF
>TRBV7-6|TRBD1|14|TRBJ1-2|.
TGTGCCAGCAGCCCAGGGACAGGGAGCTATGGCTACACCTTC
CASSPGTGSYGYTF
>TRBV3-1|.|12|TRBJ2-1|few
TGTGCCAGCCAAATCAGGGAGAATGAGCAGTTCTTC
CASQIRENEQFF
>TRBV29-1|TRBD1|13|TRBJ1-3|medium-sized
TGCAGCGCTGGGACAGGGTCTGGAAACACCATATATTTT
CSAGTGSGNTIYF
>TRBV6-1|TRBD2|14|TRBJ2-3|.
TGTGCCAGCGTAAGGGAGGGGCGCACAGATACGCAGTATTTT
CASVREGRTDTQYF
>TRBV5-4|TRBD1|15|TRBJ2-1|medium-sized
TGTGCCAGCAGCTTAGGACAGGGGAGTTCATATGAGCAGTTCTTC
CASSLGQGSSYEQFF
>TRBV18|.|16|TRBJ2-2|.
TGTGCCAGCTCACCGGAAAGGACACTCAACACCGGGGAGCTGTTTTTT
CASSPERTLNTGELFF
>TRBV5-1|.|13|TRBJ2-7|.
TGCGCCAGCAGCTCCCTCATGGGGTACGAGCAGTACTTC
CASSSLMGYEQYF
>TRBV10-3|TRBD2|13|TRBJ2-3|few
TGTGCCACCGGACTAGCGGGGGCAGATACGCAGTATTTT
CATGLAGADTQYF
>TRBV3-1|.|12|TRBJ2-1|.
TGTGCCAGCAGCCAGGACTCCGGGATGAGGTTCTTC
CASSQDSGMRFF
>TRBV7-9|.|13|TRBJ2-7|few
TGTGCCAGCAGCTTGTCAACAGGTAACGAGCAGTACTTC
CASSLSTGNEQYF
>TRBV20-1|.|15|TRBJ1-1|.
TGCAGTGCTAGGAAAGGCAGGCACCTCGGGGCCGAAGCTTTCTTT
CSARKGRHLGAEAFF